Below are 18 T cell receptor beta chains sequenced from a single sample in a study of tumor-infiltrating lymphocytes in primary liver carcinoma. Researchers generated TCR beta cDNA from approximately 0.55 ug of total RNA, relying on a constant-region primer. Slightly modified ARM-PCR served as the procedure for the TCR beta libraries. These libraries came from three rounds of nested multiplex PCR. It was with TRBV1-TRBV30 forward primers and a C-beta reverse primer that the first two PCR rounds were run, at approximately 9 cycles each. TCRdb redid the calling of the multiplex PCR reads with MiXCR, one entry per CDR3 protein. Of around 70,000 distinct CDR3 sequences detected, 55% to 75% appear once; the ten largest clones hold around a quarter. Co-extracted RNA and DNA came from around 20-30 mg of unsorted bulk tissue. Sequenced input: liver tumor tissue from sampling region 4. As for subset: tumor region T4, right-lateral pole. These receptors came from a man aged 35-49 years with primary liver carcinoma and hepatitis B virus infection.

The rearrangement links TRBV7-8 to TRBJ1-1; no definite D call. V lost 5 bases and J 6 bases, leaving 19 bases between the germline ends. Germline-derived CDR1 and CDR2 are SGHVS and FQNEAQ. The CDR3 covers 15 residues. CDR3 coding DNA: TGTGCCAGCAGCCTCATCACTCGTTCCCGCTCTGAAGCTTTCTTT. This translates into CASSLITRSRSEAFF.

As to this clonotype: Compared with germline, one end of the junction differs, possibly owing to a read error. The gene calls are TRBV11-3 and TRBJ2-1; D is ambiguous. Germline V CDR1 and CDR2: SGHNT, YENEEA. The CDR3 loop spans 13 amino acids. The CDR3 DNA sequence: TGTGCCAGCAACTTAGAACTTTCAAAAGAGCAGTTCTTC. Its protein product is CASNLELSKEQFF.

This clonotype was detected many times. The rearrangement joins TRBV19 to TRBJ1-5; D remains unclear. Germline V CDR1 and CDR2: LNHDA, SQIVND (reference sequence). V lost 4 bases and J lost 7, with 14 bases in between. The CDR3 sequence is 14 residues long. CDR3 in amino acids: CASSTSGFGQPQHF. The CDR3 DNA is TGTGCCAGTAGTACCTCAGGATTCGGGCAGCCCCAGCATTTT.

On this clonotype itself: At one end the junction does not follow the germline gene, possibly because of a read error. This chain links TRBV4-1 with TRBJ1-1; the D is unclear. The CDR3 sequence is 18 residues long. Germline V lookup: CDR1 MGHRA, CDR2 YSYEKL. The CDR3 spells CASSQDRRRAGMNTEGIF. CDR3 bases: TGCGCCAGCAGCCAAGATAGGAGGAGGGCAGGCATGAATACTGAAGGTATCTTT.

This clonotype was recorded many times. The CDR3 DNA is TGCAGCGTGTCAGGGACAGGGGGTTTGGGTGAAGCTTTCTTT. Its protein is CSVSGTGGLGEAFF. The chain has TRBV29-1 and TRBJ1-1; TRBD1 matches at 11 bases. V shed 6 bases and J 7 bases; nucleotides not matched to a gene: 10. This CDR3 is built from 14 residues. Germline V gene sequence: CDR1 SQVTM, CDR2 ANQGSEA.

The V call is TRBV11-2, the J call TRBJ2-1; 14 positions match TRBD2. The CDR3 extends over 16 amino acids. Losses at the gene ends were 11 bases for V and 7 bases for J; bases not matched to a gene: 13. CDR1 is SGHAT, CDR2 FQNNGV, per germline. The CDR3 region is CAGNQPGLAGGNEQFF. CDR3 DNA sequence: TGTGCCGGGAACCAACCTGGACTAGCGGGAGGAAATGAGCAGTTCTTC.

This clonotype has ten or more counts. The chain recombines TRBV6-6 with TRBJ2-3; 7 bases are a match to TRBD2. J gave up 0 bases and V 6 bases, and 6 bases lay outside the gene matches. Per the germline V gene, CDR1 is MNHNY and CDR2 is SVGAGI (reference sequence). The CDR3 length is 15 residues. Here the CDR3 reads CASSHERESTDTQYF. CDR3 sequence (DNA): TGTGCCAGCAGCCACGAGCGGGAAAGCACAGATACGCAGTATTTT.

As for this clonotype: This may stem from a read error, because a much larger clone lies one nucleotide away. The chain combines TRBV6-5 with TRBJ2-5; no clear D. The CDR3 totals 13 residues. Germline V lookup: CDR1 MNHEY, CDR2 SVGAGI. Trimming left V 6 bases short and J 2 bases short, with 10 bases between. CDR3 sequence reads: CASSGRLQETQYF. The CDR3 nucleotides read TGTGCCAGCAGCGGGCGTCTACAAGAGACCCAGTACTTC.

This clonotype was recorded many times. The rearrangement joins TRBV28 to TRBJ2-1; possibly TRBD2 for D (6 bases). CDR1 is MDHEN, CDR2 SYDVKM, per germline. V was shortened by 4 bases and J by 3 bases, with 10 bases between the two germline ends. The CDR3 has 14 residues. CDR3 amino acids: CASSSPGLYNEQFF. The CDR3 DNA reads TGTGCCAGCAGTTCCCCGGGACTCTACAATGAGCAGTTCTTC.

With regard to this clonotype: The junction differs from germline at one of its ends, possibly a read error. CDR3 amino acids: CASSQQDVRTSYNELFF. The CDR3 DNA reads TGTGCCAGCAGCCAACAAGATGTTAGGACTAGTTACAATGAGCTGTTCTTC. The rearrangement links TRBV4-2 to TRBJ2-1; 7 nucleotides agree with TRBD2. The CDR3 length is 17 residues. The germline CDR1 and CDR2 sequences are LGHNA and YNFKEQ.

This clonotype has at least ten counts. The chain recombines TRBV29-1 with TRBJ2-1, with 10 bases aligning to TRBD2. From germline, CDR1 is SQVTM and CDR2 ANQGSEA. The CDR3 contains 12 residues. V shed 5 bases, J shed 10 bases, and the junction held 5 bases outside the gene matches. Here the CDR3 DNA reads TGCAGCGTTCTAGCGGGAGATAGGGAGCAGTTCTTC. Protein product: CSVLAGDREQFF.

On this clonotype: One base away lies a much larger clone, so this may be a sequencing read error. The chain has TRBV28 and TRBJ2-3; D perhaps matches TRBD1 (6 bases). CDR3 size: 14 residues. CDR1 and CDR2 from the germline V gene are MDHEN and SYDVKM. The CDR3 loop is CASSGGQGVDMQYF. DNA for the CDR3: TGTGCCAGCAGTGGGGGACAAGGGGTAGATATGCAGTATTTT.

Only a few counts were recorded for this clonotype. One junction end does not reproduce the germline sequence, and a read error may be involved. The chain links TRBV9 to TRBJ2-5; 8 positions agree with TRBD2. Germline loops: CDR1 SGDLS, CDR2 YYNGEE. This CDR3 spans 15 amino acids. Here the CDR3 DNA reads TGTGCCAGCAGCGTGTTAGCGGGGTTCCAAGAGACCCAGTACTTT. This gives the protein CASSVLAGFQETQYF.

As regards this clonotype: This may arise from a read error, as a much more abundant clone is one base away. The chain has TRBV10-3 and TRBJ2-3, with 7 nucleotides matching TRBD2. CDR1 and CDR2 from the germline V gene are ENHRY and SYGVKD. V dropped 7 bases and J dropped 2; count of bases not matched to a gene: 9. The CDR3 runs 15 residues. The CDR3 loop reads CAIKGGGGSTDTQYF. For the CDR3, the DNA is TGTGCCATCAAGGGCGGGGGAGGGTCCACAGATACGCAGTATTTT.

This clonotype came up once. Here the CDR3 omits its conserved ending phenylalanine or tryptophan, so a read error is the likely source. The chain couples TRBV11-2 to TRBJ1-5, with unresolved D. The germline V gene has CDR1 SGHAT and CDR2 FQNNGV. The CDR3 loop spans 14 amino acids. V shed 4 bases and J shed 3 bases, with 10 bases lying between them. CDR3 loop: CASSSSWYNQPQHS. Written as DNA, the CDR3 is TGTGCCAGCAGCTCGTCCTGGTACAATCAGCCCCAGCATTCT.

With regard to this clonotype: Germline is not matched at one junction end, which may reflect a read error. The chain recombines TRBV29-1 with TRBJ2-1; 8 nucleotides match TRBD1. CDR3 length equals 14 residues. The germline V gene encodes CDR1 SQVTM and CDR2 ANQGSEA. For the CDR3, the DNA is TGCAGCGGGTTGCCGGAACAGGGGGTGGATGAGCAGGTCTTC. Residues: CSGLPEQGVDEQVF.

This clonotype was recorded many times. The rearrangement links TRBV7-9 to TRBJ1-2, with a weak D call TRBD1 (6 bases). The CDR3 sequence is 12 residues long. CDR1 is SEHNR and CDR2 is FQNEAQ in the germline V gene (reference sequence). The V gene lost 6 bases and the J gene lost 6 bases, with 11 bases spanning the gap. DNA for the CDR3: TGTGCCAGCAGGGCCCAGGGGAATGGCTACACCTTC. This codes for CASRAQGNGYTF.

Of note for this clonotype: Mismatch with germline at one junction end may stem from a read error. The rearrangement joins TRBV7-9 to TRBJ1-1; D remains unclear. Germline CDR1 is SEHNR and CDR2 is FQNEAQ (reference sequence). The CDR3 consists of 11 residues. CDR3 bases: TGTGCCAGCAGCGTAGCCGCTGAAGCTTTATTT. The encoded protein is CASSVAAEALF.